This T cell receptor (beta chain) was identified in a study of T cell changes during pregnancy in multiple sclerosis. The germline gives CDR1 SNHLY, CDR2 FYNNEI. This CDR3 spans 12 amino acids. V dropped 5 bases and J dropped 10 bases, with 14 bases sitting between them. Only a few counts were recorded for this clone. Assay: immunoSEQ multiplex PCR; the TCRdb copy retains only in-frame clones and omits some. The repertoire holds tens of thousands of clones, with nearly 90% as singletons. Sample: CD4+ T cells from peripheral blood mononuclear cells, taken in the first trimester of pregnancy. The chain couples TRBV2 to TRBJ1-1; D possibly corresponds to TRBD1 (5 bases). The sequence was obtained from a female donor with multiple sclerosis, enrolled in a pregnancy study. The CDR3 DNA sequence: TGTGCCAGCAGTCTGATGTGGAGGGGAGCTTTCTTT. Protein: CASSLMWRGAFF.